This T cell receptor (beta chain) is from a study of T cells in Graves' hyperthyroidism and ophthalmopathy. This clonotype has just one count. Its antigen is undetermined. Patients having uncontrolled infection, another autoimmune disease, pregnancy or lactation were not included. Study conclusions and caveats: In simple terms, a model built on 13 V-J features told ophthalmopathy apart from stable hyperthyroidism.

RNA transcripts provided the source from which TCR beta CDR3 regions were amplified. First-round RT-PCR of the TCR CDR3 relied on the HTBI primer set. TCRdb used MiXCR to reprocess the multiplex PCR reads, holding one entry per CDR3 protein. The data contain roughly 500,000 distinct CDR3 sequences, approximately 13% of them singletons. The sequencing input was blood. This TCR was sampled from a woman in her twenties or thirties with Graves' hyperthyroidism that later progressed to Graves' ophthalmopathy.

CDR3 protein: CSARVALAGTDEQYF. As DNA, the CDR3 is TGCAGTGCTAGAGTTGCACTAGCGGGAACAGACGAGCAGTACTTC. This chain uses TRBV20-1 with TRBJ2-7, with TRBD2 identical over 10 bases. Unmatched junction bases numbered 8, after V lost 1 base and J lost 5 bases. CDR3 size: 15 residues. CDR1 is DFQATT, CDR2 SNEGSKA, per germline (reference sequence).